This T cell receptor (beta chain) was found in a study of tumor-infiltrating lymphocytes in localized non-small cell lung cancer. Points from the study as a whole: Tumors had more T cell infiltration than uninvolved lung, per TCRbeta sequencing and CD3 counts.

J gave up 5 bases and V 6 bases, and 9 bases lay outside the gene matches. The CDR3 contains 16 residues. Germline CDR1 is MDHEN and CDR2 is SYDVKM. Comments on this clone: Its target is not known.

Here immunoSEQ multiplex PCR was the method, and the copy in TCRdb shows in-frame clones only, minus some. The data show 11,000 or so clones, about three quarters seen once. The sequencing sample was made of uninvolved lung tissue not adjacent to the tumor. V usage is TRBV28 and J usage is TRBJ2-3, with 12 bases matching TRBD2. This clonotype originated in a human donor with non-small cell lung cancer. CDR3: CASRISLTSGRDTQYF. Here the CDR3 DNA reads TGTGCCAGCAGAATATCCCTGACTAGCGGGAGAGATACGCAGTATTTT.